This T cell receptor (beta chain) originates from a study of CD4 T cells in relation to SARS-CoV-2 and coronaviruses. Study-wide background: Median patient age was 38.5 years, spanning 21 to 72 years.

Method: immunoSEQ multiplex PCR; TCRdb's copy keeps in-frame clones and lacks some. The sample yields fewer than 45,000 clones, about 80% seen once. Study results and caveats: No donor gave both pre-pandemic and post-infection samples.

The ends were cut back, 0 bases at V and 7 bases at J, with 15 bases in the middle. This CDR3 has 15 residues. Germline-derived CDR1 and CDR2 are SGHRS and YFSETQ. This clone was seen just once. Antigen: not known. The origin of this receptor is an adult with COVID-19. The chain couples TRBV5-1 to TRBJ2-3; D call uncertain. Sequencing input: naive CD4+ T cells from PBMCs, cultured in vitro. The subset is: naive CD4+ T cells isolated by negative enrichment. DNA for the CDR3: TGCGCCAGCAGCTTGGTGGTGGGGTCGGCAAATACGCAGTATTTT. It specifies CASSLVVGSANTQYF.